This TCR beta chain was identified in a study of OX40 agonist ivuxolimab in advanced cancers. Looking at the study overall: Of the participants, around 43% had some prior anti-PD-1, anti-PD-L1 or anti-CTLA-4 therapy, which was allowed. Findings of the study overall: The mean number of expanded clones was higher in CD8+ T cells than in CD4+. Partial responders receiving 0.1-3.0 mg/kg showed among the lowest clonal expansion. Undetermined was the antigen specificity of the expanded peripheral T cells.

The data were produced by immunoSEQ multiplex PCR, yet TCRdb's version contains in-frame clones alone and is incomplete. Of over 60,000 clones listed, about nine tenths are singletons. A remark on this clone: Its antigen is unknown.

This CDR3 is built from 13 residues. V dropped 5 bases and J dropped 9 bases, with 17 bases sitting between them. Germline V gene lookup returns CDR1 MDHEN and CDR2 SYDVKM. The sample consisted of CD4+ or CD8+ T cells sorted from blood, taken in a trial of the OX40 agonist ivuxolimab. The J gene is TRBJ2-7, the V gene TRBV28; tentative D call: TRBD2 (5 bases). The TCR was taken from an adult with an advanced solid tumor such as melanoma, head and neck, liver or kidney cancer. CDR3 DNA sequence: TGTGCCAGCAGTATCGAATCGGCAGGACTGCAGTACTTC. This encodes CASSIESAGLQYF. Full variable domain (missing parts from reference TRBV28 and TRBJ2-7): DVKVTQSSRYLVKRTGEKVFLECVQDMDHENMFWYRQDPGLGLRLIYFSYDVKMKEKGDIPEGYSVSREKKERFSLILESASTNQTSMYLCASSIESAGLQYFGPGTRLTVT.